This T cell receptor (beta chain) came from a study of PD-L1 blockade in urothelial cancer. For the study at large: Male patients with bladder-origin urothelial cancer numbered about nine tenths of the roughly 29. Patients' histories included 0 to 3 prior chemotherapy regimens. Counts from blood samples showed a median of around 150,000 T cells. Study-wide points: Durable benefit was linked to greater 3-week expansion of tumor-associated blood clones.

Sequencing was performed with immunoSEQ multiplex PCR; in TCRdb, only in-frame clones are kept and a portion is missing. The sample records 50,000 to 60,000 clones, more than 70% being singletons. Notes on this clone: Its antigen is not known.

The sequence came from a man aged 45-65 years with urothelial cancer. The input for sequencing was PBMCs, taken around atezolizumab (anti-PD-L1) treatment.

As DNA, the CDR3 is TGTGCCAGCTTAGGAGGGAGGGCCCTCGAGCAGTACTTC. This sequence encodes CASLGGRALEQYF. The J gene is TRBJ2-7, the V gene TRBV2; 7 bases match TRBD2. The length of the CDR3 is 13 residues. The germline V gene has CDR1 SNHLY and CDR2 FYNNEI. V gave up 8 bases and J gave up 6 bases; unmatched junction bases: 10.